The clone carrying this T cell receptor (beta chain) was recorded a few times. TCR beta CDR3 region amplification was performed from RNA transcripts. TCR CDR3 underwent first-round RT-PCR with the HTBI primer set. A single record per CDR3 protein comes from TCRdb applying MiXCR to the multiplex PCR reads. The sample consists of approximately 740,000 distinct CDR3 sequences, 14% of them appearing once. This entry comes from a study of T cells in Graves' hyperthyroidism and ophthalmopathy. Graves' hyperthyroidism is called stable when ophthalmopathy does not progress within 18 months. Each diagnosis drew on symptoms, thyroxine, TRAb, thyroid ultrasound and orbital computed tomography findings. The PBMCs studied were ones that came from around 10 ml fresh peripheral blood. Germline V gene sequence: CDR1 MNHEY, CDR2 SMNVEV (reference sequence). Trimming cost V 4 bases and J 1 base, with 12 bases left between them. This CDR3 spans 15 amino acids.

This TCR derives from a woman in her late teens or twenties with Graves' hyperthyroidism. Sequencing was performed on blood. The V gene is TRBV27, the J gene TRBJ2-3; D tentatively reads TRBD1 or TRBD2 (5 bases each). This chain's CDR3 is CASSWNGAGTDTQYF. CDR3 sequence (DNA): TGTGCCAGCAGTTGGAACGGGGCTGGCACAGATACGCAGTATTTT.